This T cell receptor (beta chain) was recovered during a study of memory CD4+ T cells and cytomegalovirus serostatus. Study context: Healthy Belgian adult donors included 9 or 10 CMV-positive and some 24 CMV-negative people.

Findings and caveats of the study: Suggested: most of the CMV-linked TCR signature lies in CD4+ memory cells. Median bootstrapped AUC for CMV status was about 0.95 originally, just under 0.93 US-trained.

Single viable CD3+CD4+CD8-CD45RO+ cells were sorted as the memory CD4+ T cells. CMV serostatus came from serum IgG against pp150, pp28, p38, p52. Germline assignment: CDR1 LNHDA and CDR2 SQIVND (reference sequence). The CDR3 sequence is 12 residues long. Trimming took 7 bases from V and 2 from J, leaving 8 bases between them. Only in-frame clones appear in the TCRdb table, and some are missing; sequencing was by immunoSEQ multiplex PCR. The sample has about 57,000 clones, roughly 80% seen once. This clone appeared a few times. The antigen is not known. This TCR came from an adult in good health and CMV-seronegative. The rearrangement uses TRBV19 and TRBJ1-2; D call uncertain. Input material: memory CD4+ T cells from blood. The CDR3 DNA follows: TGTGCCAGTAAATCCGGGAACTATGGCTACACCTTC. The encoded protein is CASKSGNYGYTF.